The 22 T cell receptor beta chains listed next were all sequenced from one sample in a study of monozygotic twins with inflammatory bowel disease. TCRdb reanalyzed the 5' RACE reads and collapses them to one entry per CDR3 protein, without DNA. The repertoire table contains a few hundred thousand distinct CDR3 sequences. Sequences were obtained from blood. The receptors here all came from a human donor with ulcerative colitis or Crohn's disease, or a healthy co-twin of an affected twin (not recorded which).

The chain is built from TRBV5-5 and TRBJ1-6. The germline V gene encodes CDR1 SGHKS and CDR2 YYEKEE (reference sequence). CDR3 length: 15 residues. Here the CDR3 reads CASSLVGGEHSPLHF.

The chain recombines TRBV9 with TRBJ1-2; TCRdb's D call, TRBD1, is unchecked because there is no DNA. Germline loops: CDR1 SGDLS, CDR2 YYNGEE. The CDR3 length is 15 residues. The CDR3 is CASSVGGTGNYGYTF.

The J gene is TRBJ1-2, the V gene TRBV5-1; no DNA is available, so the TRBD1 call from TCRdb remains unchecked. The CDR3 totals 15 residues. Germline V gene lookup returns CDR1 SGHRS and CDR2 YFSETQ. The CDR3 spells CASSLAGGLDYGYTF.

This rearrangement joins TRBV20-1 to TRBJ2-1; TCRdb outputs TRBD2, but without DNA this stays unchecked. Per the germline V gene, CDR1 is DFQATT and CDR2 is SNEGSKA (reference sequence). CDR3 length equals 16 residues. The CDR3 loop is CSARALTSGGHNEQFF.

The rearrangement links TRBV28 to TRBJ1-5; the TRBD1 assignment by TCRdb is unverifiable without DNA. The germline gives CDR1 MDHEN, CDR2 SYDVKM. This CDR3 is built from 14 residues. This chain's CDR3 is CASTQWGGDQPQHF.

The V call is TRBV29-1, the J call TRBJ2-7; the TCRdb D gene call, TRBD1, has no DNA to confirm it. The V gene's germline CDR1 is SQVTM and CDR2 ANQGSEA. The CDR3 loop spans 12 amino acids. CDR3 region: CSVEQGGREQYF.

The chain couples TRBV20-1 to TRBJ1-6; TCRdb's assignment of TRBD1 cannot be checked, as there is no DNA. CDR1 and CDR2 (germline): DFQATT, SNEGSKA (reference sequence). The CDR3 covers 15 residues. CDR3 sequence reads: CSASGGSSYNSPLHF.

V is TRBV5-6 and J is TRBJ1-2; TCRdb indicates TRBD1, and absent DNA this call remains unverified. Germline V gene data show CDR1 as SGHDT and CDR2 as YYEEEE. The CDR3 has 14 residues. The CDR3 region is CASRKDRVGFGYTF.

The V call is TRBV5-4, the J call TRBJ2-1; TCRdb calls TRBD2, which cannot be checked without DNA. The CDR3 contains 13 residues. Per germline, CDR1 SGHNT and CDR2 YYREEE (reference sequence). The CDR3 sequence is CASSPPTMREQFF.

The V gene is TRBV20-1, the J gene TRBJ2-1; TCRdb names TRBD1, which stays unverified in the absence of DNA. The CDR3 covers 16 residues. Germline lookup yields CDR1 DFQATT and CDR2 SNEGSKA (reference sequence). CDR3 in amino acids: CSARDGAGRQLNEQFF.

The chain recombines TRBV5-1 with TRBJ2-7. In germline, CDR1 is SGHRS, CDR2 YFSETQ. This CDR3 region has 16 residues. The CDR3 region is CASSLGEWGWAYEQYF.

V is TRBV3-1 and J is TRBJ2-7. Germline CDR1 LGHDT, CDR2 YNNKEL (reference sequence). CDR3 length equals 16 residues. CDR3 in amino acids: CASSQDPPVLSYEQYF.

This sequence joins TRBV7-7 and TRBJ2-2; TCRdb's D call, TRBD1, is unchecked because there is no DNA. Germline CDR1 SSHAT, CDR2 FNYEAQ (reference sequence). CDR3 size: 14 residues. CDR3 sequence: CASSRDRGAGELFF.

The chain has TRBV7-2 and TRBJ1-5; the D call of TRBD1 rests on TCRdb alone, since no DNA is present to check it. This CDR3 region has 16 residues. The germline gives CDR1 SGHTA, CDR2 FQGNSA. The CDR3 sequence is CASSLVAGTGNQPQHF.

The chain links TRBV4-1 to TRBJ1-1; TCRdb's D call of TRBD1 is untestable without DNA. Germline CDR1 MGHRA, CDR2 YSYEKL. The CDR3 length is 15 residues. CDR3 protein: CASSPRGAINTEAFF.

The gene calls are TRBV30 and TRBJ2-2; TCRdb's D gene call, TRBD2, goes unchecked for lack of DNA. The germline gives CDR1 GTSNPN, CDR2 SVGIG (reference sequence). CDR3 size: 14 residues. The CDR3 sequence is CARTSGRSGGELFF.

The chain joins TRBV5-1 to TRBJ2-1. Germline V gene data show CDR1 as SGHRS and CDR2 as YFSETQ. This CDR3 has 14 residues. The CDR3 here is CASRKNILDNEQFF.

This sequence joins TRBV25-1 and TRBJ2-3; the TCRdb call, TRBD1, lacks DNA for checking. The CDR3 contains 15 residues. Germline loops: CDR1 MGHDK, CDR2 SYGVNS. The CDR3: CASSAPLRSTDTQYF.

The V call is TRBV15, the J call TRBJ2-4. CDR3 length: 13 residues. Germline V gene lookup returns CDR1 LNHNV and CDR2 YYDKDF (reference sequence). This CDR3 is CATSRAQTNIQYF.

V and J are TRBV18 and TRBJ1-1; TCRdb's D gene call, TRBD1, goes unchecked for lack of DNA. Looked up from germline, CDR1 is KGHSH and CDR2 is LQKENI. This CDR3 region has 18 residues. The CDR3 protein is CASSPLDSPVSRNTEAFF.

The chain recombines TRBV5-8 with TRBJ2-1; the D gene TCRdb calls, TRBD2, cannot be checked with no DNA. CDR1 SGHTS and CDR2 YDEGEE come from the germline V gene. This CDR3 is built from 16 residues. The CDR3 loop is CASRGPRGLVANEQFF.

This sequence joins TRBV25-1 and TRBJ2-7. The germline gives CDR1 MGHDK, CDR2 SYGVNS. The CDR3 totals 11 residues. This CDR3 is CASSDVSEQYF.